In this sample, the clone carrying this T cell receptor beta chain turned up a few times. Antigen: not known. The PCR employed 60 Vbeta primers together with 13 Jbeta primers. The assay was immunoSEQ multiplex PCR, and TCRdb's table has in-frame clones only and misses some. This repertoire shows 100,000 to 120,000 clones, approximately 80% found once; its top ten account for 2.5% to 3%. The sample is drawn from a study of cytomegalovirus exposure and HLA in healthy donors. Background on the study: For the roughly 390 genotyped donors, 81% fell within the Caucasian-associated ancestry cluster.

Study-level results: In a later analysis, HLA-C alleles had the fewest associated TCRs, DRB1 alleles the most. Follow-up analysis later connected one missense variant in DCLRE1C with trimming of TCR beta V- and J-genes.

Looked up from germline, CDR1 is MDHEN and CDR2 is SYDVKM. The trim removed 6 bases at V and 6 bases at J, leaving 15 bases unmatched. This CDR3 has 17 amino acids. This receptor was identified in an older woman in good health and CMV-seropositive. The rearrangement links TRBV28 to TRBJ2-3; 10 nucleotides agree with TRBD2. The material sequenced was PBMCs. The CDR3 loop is CASSGASGGELWDTQYF. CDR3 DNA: TGTGCCAGCAGCGGGGCTAGCGGGGGTGAGCTCTGGGATACGCAGTATTTT.